This TCR beta chain stems from a study of T cells after yellow fever vaccination. This clonotype was seen a handful of times. TCRdb ran MiXCR on the 5' RACE reads and lists one entry per CDR3 protein. The sample lists 150,000 or so distinct CDR3 sequences; around 9.3% were seen once. The CDR3 contains 12 residues. V was pared by 5 bases and J by 4 bases, with 11 bases between. From germline, CDR1 is DFQATT and CDR2 SNEGSKA (reference sequence). The source is a man in his late teens or twenties who received the YFV17D yellow fever vaccine. This rearrangement joins TRBV20-1 to TRBJ2-5, with TRBD1 as a possible D gene (6 bases). The material was CD8+ T cells sorted from PBMCs, obtained 45 days after the yellow fever booster vaccination. CDR3 bases: TGCAGTGCTGACGGACAGTTAGAGACCCAGTACTTC. It encodes CSADGQLETQYF.